The rows below give T cell receptor beta chains drawn from one sample of a study of T cell repertoires in cytomegalovirus infection. For these TCRs, the target antigens are not known. From the reads, TCRdb called clonotypes with MiXCR, one entry per CDR3 protein. The top ten hold 58% of the sample, which has 95,000 to 150,000 distinct CDR3 sequences, 32% seen once. The material was CD8+ T cells from cultured PBMCs, obtained from culture after CMV antigen stimulation. All receptors come from a human donor in good health (CMV status not recorded). Some clones in this sample may be carry-over from other donors' samples. CDR3s include the opening cysteine and the closing phenylalanine or tryptophan. Fields, in order: V gene, CDR3 protein.

V: TRBV19
CDR3: CATGDRGRDTQYF

V: TRBV7-8
CDR3: CASSLSLGQGYNEQFF

V: TRBV4-1
CDR3: CASSQDGGQFNAEAFF

V: TRBV20-1
CDR3: CSARVRLAGYQETQYF

V: TRBV7-2
CDR3: CASSLSASGLETQYF

V: TRBV4-1
CDR3: CASSQDPSNNEQFF

V: TRBV7-8
CDR3: CASSDSATNEKLFF

V: TRBV10-3
CDR3: CAISETSGGLGSTDTQYF

V: TRBV7-9
CDR3: CASSLEGKNTGELFF

V: TRBV20-1
CDR3: CSARNRGRSYNEQSF

V: TRBV5-5
CDR3: CASSLAYDRVKYEAFF

V: TRBV7-2
CDR3: CASSLSVLVDNEQFF

V: TRBV19
CDR3: CASSNVRDRAYSEQFF

V: TRBV6-5
CDR3: CASSYSATDTQYF

V: TRBV12-5
CDR3: CASGLWPAANPYEQYF

V: TRBV5-6
CDR3: CASSQVYNSPLHF

V: TRBV28
CDR3: CASSSIGTGMANTEAFF

V: TRBV9
CDR3: CASSVGAGSSDTQYF

V: TRBV7-2
CDR3: CASSFVLAGDLPYNEQFF

V: TRBV5-6
CDR3: CASSPGLSSYNEQFF

V: TRBV6-8
CDR3: CASRVGVGYTGELFF

V: TRBV3-1
CDR3: CASSQAGDGGSSYNEQFF

V: TRBV7-6
CDR3: CASSRAGTGVEKLFF

V: TRBV12-3/TRBV12-4
CDR3: CASSPTRNTGELFF

V: TRBV6-6
CDR3: CATCCQGRYNEQFF

V: TRBV5-1
CDR3: CASSKQHF

V: TRBV7-9
CDR3: CASSLYAGGLEQFF

V: TRBV12-3/TRBV12-4
CDR3: CASRDAYGTRAFF

V: TRBV12-3/TRBV12-4
CDR3: CASSLSPPLYTF

V: TRBV27
CDR3: CASSLSGTGAVQPQHF

V: TRBV7-9
CDR3: CASSTNGGNGYTF

V: TRBV7-9
CDR3: CASSLSLWQTNEAFF

V: TRBV6-6
CDR3: CASGLEGLGSPDTQYF

V: TRBV7-9
CDR3: CASSYFGAEAFF

V: TRBV12-3/TRBV12-4
CDR3: CASSSDIGSYNEQFF

V: TRBV7-9
CDR3: CASSPGGGPQHF

V: TRBV19
CDR3: CASSIDSGGHYEQYF

V: TRBV5-4
CDR3: CASSFPGQGANEQFF

V: TRBV27
CDR3: CASSLAGQGYMNTEAFF

V: TRBV7-6
CDR3: CASSLGAGTGELFF

V: TRBV7-2
CDR3: CASSFLAGASYEQYF

V: TRBV7-9
CDR3: CASSLGQGVYNEQFF